This entry features one TCR beta chain sequence. Primers used in a second PCR of about 6 to 11 cycles were a sample-barcoded 5' primer and a J-beta primer mix. Researchers report that each sample yielded at least 2.5 million CDR3-containing paired-end reads. TCRdb redid the calling of the 5' RACE reads with MiXCR, one entry per CDR3 protein. Here the sample spans 270,000 or so distinct CDR3 sequences, less than 30% being singletons. The people who gave samples were healthy Caucasians from Russia, aged about 6 to 100. Germline CDR1 is SEHNR and CDR2 is FQNEAQ (reference sequence). Trimming stripped 6 bases from V and 8 bases from J, with 19 bases between. The CDR3 is 15 amino acids. The data were obtained in a study of blood T cells in healthy people across ages. Background on the study: Capturing about one barcoded beta molecule per two T cells was achieved by template switching.

Input material: blood. The V call is TRBV7-9, the J call TRBJ1-4, with a tentative D call TRBD1 (5 bases). This sequence originates from a woman in her 70s in good health. DNA for the CDR3: TGTGCCAGCAGACCCGAGGCTGGGGCTCGGGAAAAACTGTTTTTT. The encoded protein is CASRPEAGAREKLFF.